This T cell receptor beta chain was identified during a study of blood T cell repertoires in COVID-19. Across the whole study: Italy, Spain and the United States were the sources of the convalescent and acute COVID-19 samples. From T cells, B-cell-depleted T cells, or PBMCs came the material, which was cDNA or gDNA.

The authors' processing: Researchers report that nucleated cell counts were estimated from reference gene primer amplification. Assay used: immunoSEQ multiplex PCR; TCRdb lists only in-frame clones, some missing. For V, J and clone size, that table is used; D and trimming come from the DNA. The repertoire holds some 50,000 clones, over 70% seen once, with more than 4% in the top ten. Trimming removed 3 bases at V and 4 bases at J, with 19 bases between. The CDR3 consists of 15 residues. Germline lookup yields CDR1 DFQATT and CDR2 SNEGSKA (reference sequence). Sequenced sample: peripheral blood. This sequence originates from a human donor in a cohort sampled during active COVID-19. The gene calls are TRBV20-1 and TRBJ2-7; the D gene is possibly TRBD1 (5 bases). This CDR3 is CSASGSVRDRYEQYF. The CDR3 DNA reads as TGCAGTGCTAGTGGCTCGGTCCGTGACAGATACGAGCAGTACTTC.